Shown below are 21 T cell receptor beta chains from a single sample sequenced in a study of T cell responses to AZD1222 COVID-19 vaccine (dated by TCRdb to the early 2020s). The library was built by means of the immunoSEQ multiplex PCR assay. The clones in this table, taken by TCRdb from immuneACCESS, are in-frame only. Not every clone is retained; where verified, under half of the shortfall comes from an unresolved V gene, and the cause of the rest is unknown. Across this sample there are about 100,000 clones, with more than 75% seen only once. Less than 20% of the sample comes from the top ten. The sample's time point label is to be understood as: baseline before first vaccination. Sequenced here: peripheral blood, sampled on day 0 of AZD1222 vaccination. Receptors were obtained from an adult in good health.

This chain uses TRBV5-4 with TRBJ2-1; 7 bases align to TRBD2. V lost 3 bases to trimming and J lost 3 bases; unmatched junction nucleotides: 3. Germline V gene data show CDR1 as SGHNT and CDR2 as YYREEE (reference sequence). CDR3 length: 14 amino acids. Here the CDR3 reads CASSSGTNYNEQFF. DNA of the CDR3: TGTGCCAGCAGCTCCGGGACTAACTACAATGAGCAGTTCTTC. The full variable domain, with the rest looked up from reference TRBV5-4 and TRBJ2-1, is ETGVTQSPTHLIKTRGQQVTLRCSSQSGHNTVSWYQQALGQGPQFIFQYYREEENGRGNFPPRFSGLQFPNYSSELNVNALELDDSALYLCASSSGTNYNEQFFGPGTRLTVL.

This clone has only one observation. This chain connects TRBV25-1 to TRBJ1-1, with D possibly TRBD1 on 5 matching bases. Trimming removed 8 bases from V and 13 bases from J, with 17 bases in between. This CDR3 is built from 11 residues. In germline, CDR1 is MGHDK, CDR2 SYGVNS. CDR3 in amino acids: CASSTGVRCFF. DNA of the CDR3: TGTGCCAGCTCGACGGGGGTGAGATGTTTCTTT.

V is TRBV7-2 and J is TRBJ1-4; possibly TRBD1 for D (5 bases). The CDR3 is 14 amino acids. CDR1 is SGHTA and CDR2 is FQGNSA in the germline V gene. V lost 1 base and J lost 4, with 7 bases in between. The CDR3 DNA follows: TGTGCCAGCAGCTTAGGGGGACTTAATGAAAAACTGTTTTTT. Translated, it gives CASSLGGLNEKLFF.

V usage is TRBV5-1 and J usage is TRBJ2-7; D not resolved. The CDR3 consists of 13 residues. The germline CDR1 and CDR2 sequences are SGHRS and YFSETQ. Deletions cut 4 bases from V and 5 bases from J, with 13 bases between. CDR3 sequence: CASSTGSEDEQYF. The CDR3 region has the DNA TGCGCCAGCAGCACCGGATCCGAGGACGAGCAGTACTTC. Full variable domain (outside the CDR3, taken from reference TRBV5-1 and TRBJ2-7): KAGVTQTPRYLIKTRGQQVTLSCSPISGHRSVSWYQQTPGQGLQFLFEYFSETQRNKGNFPGRFSGRQFSNSRSEMNVSTLELGDSALYLCASSTGSEDEQYFGPGTRLTVT.

The rearrangement joins TRBV12-5 to TRBJ1-3, with D unclear. CDR3 size: 12 residues. The V gene lost 8 bases and the J gene lost 5 bases, with 10 bases spanning the gap. Germline CDR1 and CDR2: LGHNT and FRNRAP. CDR3 sequence (DNA): TGTGCTAGTTCCCTGGGGAGAAACACCATATATTTT. Translation gives CASSLGRNTIYF.

The chain combines TRBV18 with TRBJ1-1; 9 bases align to TRBD1. The CDR3 extends over 15 amino acids. Germline CDR1 and CDR2: KGHSH and LQKENI. The junction had 9 bases not matched to a gene; V was cut back by 8 bases and J by 2 bases. CDR3 nucleotides: TGTGCCAGCAGAACCGGGACAGGGTTTAACACTGAAGCTTTCTTT. Amino acids: CASRTGTGFNTEAFF.

The chain employs TRBV10-3 and TRBJ2-7; TRBD1 or TRBD2 may be the D gene (7 bases each). The CDR3 covers 15 residues. Trimming left V 5 bases short and J 4 bases short, with 18 bases between. CDR1 and CDR2 (germline): ENHRY, SYGVKD. CDR3 in amino acids: CAISPSQGGDYEQYF. The CDR3 DNA sequence: TGTGCCATCAGTCCCTCTCAGGGGGGGGATTACGAGCAGTACTTC.

The rearrangement joins TRBV24-1 to TRBJ2-2; TRBD1 aligns across 12 bases. Trimming took 7 bases from V and 6 from J; bases not matched to a gene: 5. The V gene's germline CDR1 is KGHDR and CDR2 SFDVKD. This CDR3 has 15 residues. The CDR3 DNA sequence: TGTGCCACCAGCGGGGACAGGGGGCAGTCCGGGGAGCTGTTTTTT. Its translation is CATSGDRGQSGELFF.

The chain carries TRBV9 and TRBJ1-3, with TRBD1 identical over 7 bases. V trimming: 2 bases; J trimming: 2 bases; junction bases outside the gene matches: 4. The CDR3 loop spans 15 amino acids. The germline V gene encodes CDR1 SGDLS and CDR2 YYNGEE. The CDR3 sequence is CASSVDRATGNTIYF. The CDR3 DNA follows: TGTGCCAGCAGCGTCGACAGGGCAACTGGAAACACCATATATTTT. The whole variable domain, remainder taken from reference TRBV9 and TRBJ1-3, is DSGVTQTPKHLITATGQRVTLRCSPRSGDLSVYWYQQSLDQGLQFLIQYYNGEERAKGNILERFSAQQFPDLHSELNLSSLELGDSALYFCASSVDRATGNTIYFGEGSWLTVV.

V gene TRBV7-2 combines with J gene TRBJ2-7, with D tentatively TRBD1 (5 bases). Trimming left V 5 bases short and J 5 bases short, with 13 bases between. From germline, CDR1 is SGHTA and CDR2 FQGNSA. The CDR3 has 13 residues. The CDR3 DNA reads as TGTGCCAGCAGCCAAAGCAGGGTCCACGAGCAGTACTTC. Its protein product is CASSQSRVHEQYF. The full variable domain, with the rest looked up from reference TRBV7-2 and TRBJ2-7, is GAGVSQSPSNKVTEKGKDVELRCDPISGHTALYWYRQSLGQGLEFLIYFQGNSAPDKSGLPSDRFSAERTGGSVSTLTIQRTQQEDSAVYLCASSQSRVHEQYFGPGTRLTVT.

This chain connects TRBV30 to TRBJ2-7; D gene unclear. CDR1 is GTSNPN and CDR2 is SVGIG in the germline V gene (reference sequence). The CDR3 consists of 13 residues. The V end lost 1 base, the J end lost 7 bases, and 14 bases lay between the germline ends. Written as DNA, the CDR3 is TGTGCCTGGAGTGAATCCGGTTTTGGAGAGCAGTACTTC. It yields the protein CAWSESGFGEQYF.

This chain uses TRBV7-9 with TRBJ1-6; D ambiguous. Trimming shortened V by 5 bases and J by 3 bases, and 8 bases separated the two germline ends. Looked up from germline, CDR1 is SEHNR and CDR2 is FQNEAQ (reference sequence). The CDR3 has 14 residues. Here the CDR3 reads CASSPAGYNSPLHF. The CDR3 region has the DNA TGTGCCAGCAGCCCCGCCGGCTATAATTCACCCCTCCACTTT.

Regarding this clone: The same CDR3 can be traced to other DNA sequences in this sample. This sequence joins TRBV19 and TRBJ1-2; D is ambiguous. The CDR3 is 15 amino acids. The V gene lost 4 bases and the J gene lost 4 bases, with 16 bases spanning the gap. Per the germline V gene, CDR1 is LNHDA and CDR2 is SQIVND (reference sequence). The CDR3 nucleotides are TGTGCCAGTAGTACCCCCCAACGCGGATTCTATGGCTACACCTTC. Encoded protein: CASSTPQRGFYGYTF.

The chain combines TRBV11-3 with TRBJ2-1, with TRBD1 identical over 7 bases. The V gene's germline CDR1 is SGHNT and CDR2 YENEEA. The V and J ends lost 4 bases and 0 bases, in that order; junction bases with no gene match: 6. This CDR3 is built from 16 residues. Written as DNA, the CDR3 is TGTGCCAGCAGCTCTGCCGGGGACAGCTCCTACAATGAGCAGTTCTTC. Translating gives CASSSAGDSSYNEQFF.

This chain connects TRBV10-3 to TRBJ2-5; tentative D call: TRBD2 (7 bases). The V end lost 3 bases, the J end lost 2 bases, and 16 bases lay between the germline ends. Germline V CDR1 and CDR2: ENHRY, SYGVKD. The length of the CDR3 is 16 residues. The CDR3 protein is CAISDLRGGRQETQYF. CDR3 bases: TGTGCCATCAGTGATCTTAGGGGGGGACGGCAAGAGACCCAGTACTTC.

This clone has just one count. The chain couples TRBV7-9 to TRBJ2-5, with unresolved D. CDR1 and CDR2 from the germline V gene are SEHNR and FQNEAQ (reference sequence). V lost 1 base, J lost 3 bases, and 15 bases lay in between. CDR3 length: 16 residues. The chain's CDR3 is CASSLVLSTTKETQYF. The CDR3 coding sequence is TGTGCCAGCAGCTTAGTCTTATCTACTACCAAAGAGACCCAGTACTTC.

Written as DNA, the CDR3 is TGTGCCAGCAGTGGAGTTGAGGTGGTTGGTTCGAAGCAGTACTTC. Translated, it gives CASSGVEVVGSKQYF. The chain employs TRBV2 and TRBJ2-7; D is unclear. This CDR3 spans 15 amino acids. The V end lost 4 bases, the J end lost 8 bases, and 21 bases lay between the germline ends. Per germline, CDR1 SNHLY and CDR2 FYNNEI. The full variable domain, rest sourced from reference TRBV2 and TRBJ2-7, is EPEVTQTPSHQVTQMGQEVILRCVPISNHLYFYWYRQILGQKVEFLVSFYNNEISEKSEIFDDQFSVERPDGSNFTLKIRSTKLEDSAMYFCASSGVEVVGSKQYFGPGTRLTVT.

Only one count was recorded for this clone. J is TRBJ2-5 and V is TRBV7-9; 10 bases are a match to TRBD1. The trim removed 3 bases at V and 4 bases at J, leaving 5 bases unmatched. Germline V gives CDR1 SEHNR, CDR2 FQNEAQ (reference sequence). The CDR3 extends over 15 amino acids. CDR3 sequence: CASSLEGQGTETQYF. The CDR3 DNA follows: TGTGCCAGCAGCTTGGAGGGACAGGGGACAGAGACCCAGTACTTC.

V gene TRBV19 combines with J gene TRBJ1-2; D is unresolved. The CDR3 has 14 residues. V was clipped by 6 bases and J by 4 bases, with 15 bases between them. Germline V CDR1 and CDR2: LNHDA, SQIVND (reference sequence). The CDR3 loop reads CASRPNGVGYGYTF. The CDR3 region has the DNA TGTGCCAGTAGGCCAAACGGGGTGGGCTATGGCTACACCTTC. Together with reference TRBV19 and TRBJ1-2, the CDR3 gives the full variable domain: DGGITQSPKYLFRKEGQNVTLSCEQNLNHDAMYWYRQDPGQGLRLIYYSQIVNDFQKGDIAEGYSVSREKKESFPLTVTSAQKNPTAFYLCASRPNGVGYGYTFGSGTRLTVV.

The rearrangement uses TRBV10-1 and TRBJ2-1; possible D gene TRBD1, 6 bases. The CDR3 runs 13 residues. The germline V gene has CDR1 WNHNN and CDR2 SYGVQD (reference sequence). V was trimmed by 4 bases and J by 12 bases, leaving 16 bases between them. The CDR3: CASSGQSTGLQFF. Here the CDR3 DNA reads TGCGCCAGCAGTGGGCAAAGTACAGGGTTGCAGTTCTTC.

This clone was found a few times. This chain uses TRBV15 with TRBJ2-2; 7 bases match TRBD2. The germline CDR1 and CDR2 sequences are LNHNV and YYDKDF (reference sequence). The V gene end was trimmed by 5 bases and the J gene end by 0 bases; junction bases not matched to a gene: 6. This CDR3 region has 16 residues. The CDR3 nucleotides are TGTGCCACCAGCTTAAGACTAGCTTCGAACACCGGGGAGCTGTTTTTT. Protein sequence: CATSLRLASNTGELFF. Full variable domain (outside the CDR3, taken from reference TRBV15 and TRBJ2-2): DAMVIQNPRYQVTQFGKPVTLSCSQTLNHNVMYWYQQKSSQAPKLLFHYYDKDFNNEADTPDNFQSRRPNTSFCFLDIRSPGLGDTAMYLCATSLRLASNTGELFFGEGSRLTVL.